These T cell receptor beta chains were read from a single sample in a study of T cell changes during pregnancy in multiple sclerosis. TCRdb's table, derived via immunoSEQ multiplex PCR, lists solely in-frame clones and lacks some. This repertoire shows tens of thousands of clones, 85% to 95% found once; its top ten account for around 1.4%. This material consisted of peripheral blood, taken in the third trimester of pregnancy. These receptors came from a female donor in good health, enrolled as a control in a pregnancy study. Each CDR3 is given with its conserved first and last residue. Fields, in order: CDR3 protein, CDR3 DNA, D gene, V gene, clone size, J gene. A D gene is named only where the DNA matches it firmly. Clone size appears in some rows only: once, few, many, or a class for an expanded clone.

CASSLARTGGTEAFF | TGTGCCAGCAGCTTGGCCCGTACAGGGGGCACTGAAGCTTTCTTT | TRBD1 | TRBV5-6 | few | TRBJ1-1
CASSLPGTSLPETQYF | TGTGCCAGCAGCTTGCCCGGGACTAGCCTGCCAGAGACCCAGTACTTC | TRBD2 | TRBV7-8 | - | TRBJ2-5
CASSSRENYGYTF | TGTGCCAGCAGTTCCCGGGAGAACTATGGCTACACCTTC | - | TRBV6-5 | - | TRBJ1-2
CAIATGDSNQPQHF | TGTGCCATCGCGACAGGGGATAGCAATCAGCCCCAGCATTTT | TRBD1 | TRBV10-3 | - | TRBJ1-5
CASSYTGDYGYTF | TGTGCCAGCAGTTATACGGGAGACTATGGCTACACCTTC | - | TRBV28 | - | TRBJ1-2
CASSLLLDRDEQYF | TGTGCCAGCAGTTTATTACTAGACAGGGACGAGCAGTACTTC | TRBD1 | TRBV27 | - | TRBJ2-7
CASSETAGPGKWSQTYEQYF | TGCGCCAGCAGCGAGACCGCGGGTCCGGGAAAGTGGAGCCAAACCTACGAGCAGTACTTC | - | TRBV10-1 | - | TRBJ2-7
CASSLEGWDYNEQFF | TGTGCCAGCAGCCTCGAGGGTTGGGATTACAATGAGCAGTTCTTC | - | TRBV7-9 | - | TRBJ2-1
CVTSGKYNEQFF | TGTGTGACTAGCGGAAAATACAATGAGCAGTTCTTC | TRBD2 | TRBV28 | - | TRBJ2-1
CASTGGRSGANVLTF | TGTGCCAGCACTGGCGGGAGGTCAGGGGCCAACGTCCTGACTTTC | TRBD2 | TRBV27 | - | TRBJ2-6
CASSPRTSSYNEQFF | TGTGCCAGCTCACCACGGACTAGCTCCTACAATGAGCAGTTCTTC | TRBD2 | TRBV18 | - | TRBJ2-1
CASRRSGGGLKREQYF | TGTGCCAGCAGGAGGTCAGGCGGCGGCCTAAAGCGGGAGCAGTACTTC | - | TRBV28 | - | TRBJ2-7
CASSTVNQPQHF | TGTGCCAGCAGTACAGTCAATCAGCCCCAGCATTTT | - | TRBV28 | - | TRBJ1-5
CSVATVTYEQYF | TGCAGCGTTGCAACAGTTACCTACGAGCAGTACTTC | - | TRBV29-1 | - | TRBJ2-7
CASSYDRAVGYEQYF | TGCGCCAGCAGCTATGACAGGGCTGTAGGCTACGAGCAGTACTTC | TRBD1 | TRBV4-1 | - | TRBJ2-7
CASSFSPGQSRGDNEKLFF | TGTGCCAGCAGTTTCTCCCCAGGACAGAGCAGAGGGGATAATGAAAAACTGTTTTTT | - | TRBV27 | - | TRBJ1-4
CASGQGVGEQYF | TGTGCCAGTGGACAGGGGGTGGGCGAGCAGTACTTC | TRBD1 | TRBV28 | - | TRBJ2-7
CASGTSGYEQYF | TGTGCCAGCGGTACTAGCGGCTACGAGCAGTACTTC | TRBD2 | TRBV27 | - | TRBJ2-7
CASSLQDWGNQPQHF | TGTGCCAGCAGCTTACAGGATTGGGGCAATCAGCCCCAGCATTTT | - | TRBV5-5 | - | TRBJ1-5
CASKGNSNQPQHF | TGTGCCAGCAAGGGGAATAGCAATCAGCCCCAGCATTTT | - | TRBV2 | - | TRBJ1-5
CASSLGQTTDTQYF | TGTGCCAGCAGCTTGGGACAGACGACAGATACGCAGTATTTT | - | TRBV5-6 | - | TRBJ2-3
CAIRTGGQHEQYF | TGTGCCATCAGGACAGGGGGCCAGCACGAGCAGTACTTC | TRBD1 | TRBV10-3 | - | TRBJ2-7
CASSPPGTEAFF | TGTGCCAGCAGTCCTCCCGGGACTGAAGCTTTCTTT | - | TRBV28 | - | TRBJ1-1
CASSIRVEDTEAFF | TGTGCCAGTAGTATCAGGGTGGAAGACACTGAAGCTTTCTTT | - | TRBV19 | - | TRBJ1-1
CASSLGASSLAVHEQFF | TGCGCCAGCAGCTTGGGGGCTTCATCGTTAGCGGTCCATGAGCAGTTCTTC | - | TRBV5-1 | - | TRBJ2-1
CASSTRQGAYEQFF | TGTGCTAGCAGCACTCGACAGGGGGCTTATGAGCAGTTCTTC | TRBD1 | TRBV7-7 | - | TRBJ2-1
CASSLGVSDEQYF | TGCGCCAGCAGCTTGGGGGTTAGCGACGAGCAGTACTTC | - | TRBV5-1 | - | TRBJ2-7
CASSLDRGDIQYF | TGTGCCAGCAGCCTGGACAGGGGGGACATTCAGTACTTC | TRBD1 | TRBV11-2 | - | TRBJ2-4